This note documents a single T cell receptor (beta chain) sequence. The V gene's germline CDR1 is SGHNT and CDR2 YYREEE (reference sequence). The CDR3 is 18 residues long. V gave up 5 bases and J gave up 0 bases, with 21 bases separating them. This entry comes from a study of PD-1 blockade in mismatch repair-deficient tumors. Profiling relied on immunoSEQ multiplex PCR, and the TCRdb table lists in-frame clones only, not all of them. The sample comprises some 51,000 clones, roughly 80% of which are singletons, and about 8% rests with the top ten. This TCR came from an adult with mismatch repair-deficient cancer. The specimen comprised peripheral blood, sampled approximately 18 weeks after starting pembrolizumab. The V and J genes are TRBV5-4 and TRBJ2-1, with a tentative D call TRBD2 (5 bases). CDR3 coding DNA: TGTGCCAGCAGATTGACGCGTAGGGAAGGGAGCTCCTACAATGAGCAGTTCTTC. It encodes CASRLTRREGSSYNEQFF.